This TCR beta chain was captured in a study of T-cell memory formation after mild COVID-19. TCRdb redid the calling of the 5' RACE reads with MiXCR, one entry per CDR3 protein. The repertoire holds more than 250,000 distinct CDR3 sequences, about a sixth seen once, with 20% to 25% in the top ten. With regard to this clonotype: Its antigen is unidentified.

General study findings and limits: Specificity for SARS-CoV-2 was not confirmed among the second-wave clones peaking on day 37. Within pre-infection memory, some responding clones were found, suggesting cross-reactive memory joined.

The CDR3 contains 15 residues. The germline CDR1 and CDR2 sequences are MNHEY and SVGAGI. The V end lost 0 bases, the J end lost 4 bases, and 12 bases lay between the germline ends. Sequenced material: PBMCs or a T cell subset sorted from them (not recorded which). The clonotype comes from a man between 18 and 35 years old who had mild COVID-19 (a few samples of this study predate the infection). Cell type and time point are not known. The J gene is TRBJ1-2, the V gene TRBV6-5; weak D call: TRBD1 (5 bases). CDR3 in DNA: TGTGCCAGCAGTTACTCCTGGGACGCCGGCTATGGCTACACCTTC. Protein product: CASSYSWDAGYGYTF.